This T cell receptor (beta chain) came from a study of blood T cell repertoires in COVID-19. About the study: Samples representing acute and convalescent COVID-19 were sourced from the United States, Italy and Spain. T cells, B-cell-depleted T cells, or PBMCs provided the cDNA or gDNA that served as material.

V gave up 5 bases and J gave up 0 bases, with 12 bases separating them. Germline V lookup: CDR1 SGHRS, CDR2 YFSETQ. This CDR3 comprises 15 residues. Methods used by the authors: Reference gene primer amplification gave estimated nucleated cell counts. Here immunoSEQ multiplex PCR was the method, and the copy in TCRdb shows in-frame clones only, minus some. For V, J and clone size, that table is used; D and trimming come from the DNA. The sample holds some 96,000 clones, 85% to 90% seen once. Material: peripheral blood. The chain uses TRBV5-1 and TRBJ2-1; D unresolved. The clonotype originates from a human donor in a cohort sampled during active COVID-19. The DNA for the CDR3 is TGCGCCAGCAGGAATGCGGTAAGCTCCTACAATGAGCAGTTCTTC. Translated, it gives CASRNAVSSYNEQFF.